These 5 T cell receptor beta chains were all obtained from the same sample, sequenced in a study of cytomegalovirus exposure and HLA in healthy donors (dated by TCRdb to about 2017). Library preparation employed the immunoSEQ multiplex PCR assay. A mixture of 60 forward primers for TCR Vbeta segments and 13 reverse primers for TCR Jbeta segments was used in the multiplex PCR. The table was pulled from immuneACCESS by TCRdb, which kept in-frame rearrangements only. Such tables lose some clones; where checked, under half of the loss comes from unresolved V genes, and the rest has no known cause. The sample yields under 200,000 clones; around 75% were counted once. The biggest ten clones account for 4.5% to 7.5% of the sample. The sample comprised PBMCs. Every receptor here comes from a woman between 25 and 40 years old in good health and CMV-seropositive.

This rearrangement joins TRBV6-5 to TRBJ2-5; 9 bases map to TRBD2. The closer fit of TRBJ2-7 to the DNA end suggests the J call may be wrong. Germline V gives CDR1 MNHEY, CDR2 SVGAGI. This CDR3 spans 15 amino acids. The CDR3 nucleotides read TGTGCCAGCAGTTACACGGGGACTAGCCTCTACGAGCAGTACTTC. This translates into CASSYTGTSLYEQYF.

The rearrangement joins TRBV28 to TRBJ1-1, with 7 bases that match TRBD1. V lost 5 bases to trimming and J lost 0 bases; unmatched junction nucleotides: 15. The CDR3 loop spans 18 amino acids. Germline V gives CDR1 MDHEN, CDR2 SYDVKM. The CDR3 DNA follows: TGTGCCAGCAGTGGAACGGGGACAGAGGGCAGTCTGAACACTGAAGCTTTCTTT. This encodes CASSGTGTEGSLNTEAFF.

The chain is built from TRBV28 and TRBJ1-2; weak D call: TRBD1 (6 bases). The CDR3 sequence is 13 residues long. Trimming left V 6 bases short and J 5 bases short, with 13 bases between. From germline, CDR1 is MDHEN and CDR2 SYDVKM. This CDR3 reads CASRGGALYGYTF. The DNA for the CDR3 is TGTGCCAGCAGAGGGGGGGCTTTATATGGCTACACCTTC.

This rearrangement joins TRBV6-6 to TRBJ2-2; TRBD1 matches 7 bases. CDR1 and CDR2 (germline): MNHNY, SVGAGI (reference sequence). The CDR3 spans 13 residues. J was trimmed by 7 bases and V by 6 bases; bases with no gene match: 5. CDR3 DNA: TGTGCCAGCAGGCCAAGACAGGGCGGGGAGCTGTTTTTT. It translates to CASRPRQGGELFF.

The chain employs TRBV14 and TRBJ1-2; D is ambiguous. Germline loops: CDR1 SGHDN, CDR2 FVKESK. The CDR3 runs to 13 residues. Trimming removed 1 base from V and 1 base from J, with 4 bases in between. The CDR3 here is CASSQVLNYGYTF. Here the CDR3 DNA reads TGTGCCAGCAGCCAAGTTCTTAACTATGGCTACACCTTC.